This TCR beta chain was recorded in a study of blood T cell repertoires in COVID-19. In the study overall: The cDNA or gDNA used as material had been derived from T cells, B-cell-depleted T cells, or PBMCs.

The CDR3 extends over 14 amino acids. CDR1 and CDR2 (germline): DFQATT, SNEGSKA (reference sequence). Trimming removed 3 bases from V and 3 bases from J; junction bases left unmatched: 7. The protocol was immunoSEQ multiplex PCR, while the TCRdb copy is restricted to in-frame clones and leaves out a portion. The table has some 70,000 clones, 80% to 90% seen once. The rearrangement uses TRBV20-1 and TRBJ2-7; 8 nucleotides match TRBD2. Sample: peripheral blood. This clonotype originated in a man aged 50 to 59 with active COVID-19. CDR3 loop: CSASRGGMNYEQYF. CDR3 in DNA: TGCAGTGCTAGTCGGGGGGGGATGAACTACGAGCAGTACTTC.